This T cell receptor beta chain was identified during a study of cytomegalovirus exposure and HLA in healthy donors. Findings and limits, study-wide: According to reports, the classifier identified cytomegalovirus status with high specificity and sensitivity. The study recorded about 150 TCR beta chains that were cytomegalovirus-associated.

All donors participated as healthy donors of bone marrow. Turning to this clone: What it binds is unknown.

The PCR employed 60 Vbeta primers together with 13 Jbeta primers. Profiling relied on immunoSEQ multiplex PCR, and the TCRdb table lists in-frame clones only, not all of them. The table records approximately 110,000 clones, around 77% of them present only once. This sequence originates from a woman aged 40 to 50 in good health and CMV-seropositive. Sequencing input: PBMCs.

CDR3 bases: TGTGCCTGGAGCGCAGGGGGTTCAACTAATGAAAAACTGTTTTTT. Protein product: CAWSAGGSTNEKLFF. This rearrangement joins TRBV30 to TRBJ1-4; 7 positions match TRBD1. Germline lookup yields CDR1 GTSNPN and CDR2 SVGIG (reference sequence). V trimming: 3 bases; J trimming: 0 bases; junction bases outside the gene matches: 4. The CDR3 length is 15 residues. The variable domain in full, completed from reference TRBV30 and TRBJ1-4, reads SQTIHQWPATLVQPVGSPLSLECTVEGTSNPNLYWYRQAAGRGLQLLFYSVGIGQISSEVPQNLSASRPQDRQFILSSKKLLLSDSGFYLCAWSAGGSTNEKLFFGSGTQLSVL.